These T cell receptor beta chains were read from a single sample in a study of cytomegalovirus exposure and HLA in healthy donors. Produced via immunoSEQ multiplex PCR; TCRdb's table is partial and in-frame only. The top ten clones hold about 4.2% of a sample with under 150,000 clones, less than 80% of them seen once. Specimen: PBMCs. The receptors come from a woman aged 40 to 50 in good health and CMV-seropositive. Both conserved end residues are part of each CDR3. The order of the fields is D gene, J gene, V gene, clone size, CDR3 protein, CDR3 DNA. A D gene is named only where the DNA matches it firmly. Expanded clones get a size class; other rows say once, few or many, or leave the size out.

>NA|TRBJ1-2|TRBV19|NA
CASSPGMYGYTF
TGTGCCAGTAGTCCAGGGATGTATGGCTACACCTTC
>TRBD2|TRBJ2-1|TRBV4-3|NA
CASSQDGAGGHNEQFF
TGCGCCAGCAGCCAAGATGGGGCGGGGGGGCACAATGAGCAGTTCTTC
>NA|TRBJ2-6|TRBV27|few
CASSSTTYQSSGANVLTF
TGTGCCAGCAGTTCGACTACGTACCAGAGCTCTGGGGCCAACGTCCTGACTTTC
>NA|TRBJ2-7|TRBV15|NA
CATSRGVGYEQYF
TGTGCCACCAGCAGAGGGGTGGGCTACGAGCAGTACTTC
>TRBD2|TRBJ2-2|TRBV30|NA
CAWTRGGQSGELFF
TGTGCCTGGACCCGGGGGGGCCAGAGCGGGGAGCTGTTTTTT
>NA|TRBJ2-1|TRBV11-1|NA
CASSLASGYNNEQFF
TGTGCCAGCAGCTTAGCTAGCGGCTATAACAATGAGCAGTTCTTC
>TRBD2|TRBJ2-7|TRBV7-9|NA
CASRSSGSYYEQYF
TGTGCCAGCAGAAGTAGCGGGAGCTACTACGAGCAGTACTTC
>NA|TRBJ2-1|TRBV6-1|NA
CASSDTNNNEQFF
TGTGCCAGCAGTGATACAAATAACAATGAGCAGTTCTTC
>TRBD1|TRBJ2-1|TRBV30|few
CAWSPLPGGWFNEQFF
TGTGCCTGGAGCCCTCTACCAGGGGGCTGGTTCAATGAGCAGTTCTTC
>NA|TRBJ2-2|TRBV5-1|NA
CASSLASAGENTGELFF
TGCGCCAGCAGCTTGGCGTCAGCAGGGGAGAACACCGGGGAGCTGTTTTTT